What follows are 14 T cell receptor beta chains derived from one specimen sequenced in a study of beta chain features in type 1 diabetes. General study points: Researchers report that Type 1 diabetes patients had moderately but significantly shorter TCRB CDR3s across all four CD4+ subsets.

All of the isolated RNA was reverse transcribed, so expressed TCRB transcripts were sequenced. Measured with immunoSEQ multiplex PCR; TCRdb has only the in-frame clones, and not every one. The profile shows some 160,000 clones, roughly 9% of them singletons. Their antigens remain unidentified. Sequencing was performed on central memory CD4+ T cells from blood. All receptors derive from a woman aged 30 to 39 with type 1 diabetes.

This clone came up a few times. V and J are TRBV28 and TRBJ2-7; the D is unclear. The CDR3 is 16 residues long. In germline, CDR1 is MDHEN, CDR2 SYDVKM. The V end was cut by 5 bases, the J end by 2 bases, with 19 bases between. CDR3 sequence: CASSRVRNAQAYEQYF. CDR3 coding DNA: TGTGCCAGCAGTCGGGTTCGGAACGCCCAAGCCTACGAGCAGTACTTC.

This clone was recorded a few times. V and J are TRBV29-1 and TRBJ2-5; TRBD2 matches 7 bases. The V gene's germline CDR1 is SQVTM and CDR2 ANQGSEA. The V and J ends lost 7 bases and 4 bases, in that order; junction bases with no gene match: 3. This CDR3 is 11 amino acids long. In DNA, the CDR3 is TGCAGCGCCCCTAGCGGAGAGACCCAGTACTTC. As protein: CSAPSGETQYF.

The CDR3: CASEGGSTYNEQFF. CDR3 coding DNA: TGTGCCAGCGAAGGCGGGAGCACCTACAATGAGCAGTTCTTC. This chain connects TRBV5-4 to TRBJ2-1; 7 bases are shared with TRBD2. The CDR3 length is 14 residues. From germline, CDR1 is SGHNT and CDR2 YYREEE (reference sequence). J was trimmed by 2 bases and V by 7 bases; bases with no gene match: 6.

In this sample, this clone turned up a few times. This sequence joins TRBV30 and TRBJ2-7, with TRBD1 identical over 7 bases. V lost 4 bases, J lost 6 bases, and 3 bases stayed unmatched. The germline gives CDR1 GTSNPN, CDR2 SVGIG (reference sequence). The CDR3 consists of 11 residues. The CDR3 loop is CAWITGVEQYF. For the CDR3, the DNA is TGTGCCTGGATAACAGGGGTCGAGCAGTACTTC.

This clone was recorded a few times. V usage is TRBV11-2 and J usage is TRBJ2-7, with 7 bases fitting TRBD1. V lost 5 bases, J lost 1 base, and 2 bases stayed unmatched. This CDR3 region has 13 residues. Germline values: CDR1 SGHAT, CDR2 FQNNGV. The CDR3 region has the DNA TGTGCCAGCAGCCGACAGGGATCCTACGAGCAGTACTTC. It yields the protein CASSRQGSYEQYF.

This chain connects TRBV18 to TRBJ2-5, with TRBD2 matching over 10 bases. Germline V CDR1 and CDR2: KGHSH, LQKENI. The ends lost 1 base at V and 3 bases at J; junction bases unmatched: 8. CDR3 length: 17 residues. DNA for the CDR3: TGTGCCAGCTCACCACTTCCCGGGACTAGCGCAAAAGAGACCCAGTACTTC. As protein: CASSPLPGTSAKETQYF.

V and J are TRBV11-2 and TRBJ1-1, with a possible D match to TRBD1 (6 bases). Germline assignment: CDR1 SGHAT and CDR2 FQNNGV. Trimming cost V 0 bases and J 10 bases, with 15 bases left between them. This CDR3 region has 14 residues. The CDR3 DNA reads as TGTGCCAGCAGCTTAGATTTGGATGCCAGGGGAGCTTTCTTT. The encoded protein is CASSLDLDARGAFF. Full variable domain (rest looked up from reference TRBV11-2 and TRBJ1-1): EAGVAQSPRYKIIEKRQSVAFWCNPISGHATLYWYQQILGQGPKLLIQFQNNGVVDDSQLPKDRFSAERLKGVDSTLKIQPAKLEDSAVYLCASSLDLDARGAFFGQGTRLTVV.

The chain employs TRBV5-1 and TRBJ1-3; no definite D call. V was pared by 4 bases and J by 0 bases, with 11 bases between. This CDR3 region has 15 residues. CDR1 is SGHRS, CDR2 YFSETQ, per germline. The chain's CDR3 is CASSTDITSGNTIYF. CDR3 nucleotides: TGCGCCAGCAGCACAGACATTACCTCTGGAAACACCATATATTTT.

This clone was counted between two and nine times. The V call is TRBV25-1, the J call TRBJ1-2; TRBD1 agrees at 10 bases. J was trimmed by 7 bases and V by 7 bases; bases with no gene match: 3. The CDR3 is made up of 12 amino acids. Germline V CDR1 and CDR2: MGHDK, SYGVNS. CDR3 region: CASKTGGSGYTF. The CDR3 DNA follows: TGTGCCAGCAAGACAGGGGGCTCTGGCTACACCTTC.

This clone was seen only a few times. V usage is TRBV27 and J usage is TRBJ2-7, with D perhaps TRBD2 (6 bases). Germline CDR1 is MNHEY and CDR2 is SMNVEV (reference sequence). V shed 6 bases and J shed 3 bases, with 18 bases lying between them. The CDR3 has 15 residues. Written as DNA, the CDR3 is TGTGCCAGCAGAGCCACCCGCGGGGTTGGCTACGAGCAGTACTTC. As protein: CASRATRGVGYEQYF.

The chain recombines TRBV7-3 with TRBJ1-1; 7 bases are shared with TRBD1. V was clipped by 2 bases and J by 8 bases; unmatched bases: 5. This CDR3 comprises 13 residues. Germline CDR1 is SGHTA and CDR2 is FQGTGA. The CDR3 nucleotides are TGTGCCAGCAGCTTACAACAGGGGCTAGAAGCTTTCTTT. As protein: CASSLQQGLEAFF.

The sample holds a few counts of this clone. The chain links TRBV27 to TRBJ1-4; weak D call: TRBD1 (5 bases). CDR3 length: 13 residues. Trimming cost V 8 bases and J 5 bases, with 12 bases left between them. Germline loops: CDR1 MNHEY, CDR2 SMNVEV (reference sequence). The CDR3 DNA reads TGTGCCAGCTGGACCGGGGGGAATGAAAAACTGTTTTTT. This codes for CASWTGGNEKLFF.

This clone was seen more than once but under ten times. The chain has TRBV18 and TRBJ2-1, with 9 bases matching TRBD1. The CDR3 is made up of 15 amino acids. Germline V lookup: CDR1 KGHSH, CDR2 LQKENI. V gave up 3 bases and J gave up 5 bases; unmatched junction bases: 5. Written as DNA, the CDR3 is TGTGCCAGCTCACCCGGGACAGGGCGGAACAATGAGCAGTTCTTC. Protein: CASSPGTGRNNEQFF.

This clone was recorded a few times. The chain employs TRBV29-1 and TRBJ1-1; D is ambiguous. Per the germline V gene, CDR1 is SQVTM and CDR2 is ANQGSEA. Trimming shortened V by 5 bases and J by 4 bases, and 8 bases separated the two germline ends. This CDR3 is 11 amino acids long. CDR3 residues: CSVRGLTEAFF. The CDR3 DNA sequence: TGCAGCGTTCGGGGTCTCACTGAAGCTTTCTTT.